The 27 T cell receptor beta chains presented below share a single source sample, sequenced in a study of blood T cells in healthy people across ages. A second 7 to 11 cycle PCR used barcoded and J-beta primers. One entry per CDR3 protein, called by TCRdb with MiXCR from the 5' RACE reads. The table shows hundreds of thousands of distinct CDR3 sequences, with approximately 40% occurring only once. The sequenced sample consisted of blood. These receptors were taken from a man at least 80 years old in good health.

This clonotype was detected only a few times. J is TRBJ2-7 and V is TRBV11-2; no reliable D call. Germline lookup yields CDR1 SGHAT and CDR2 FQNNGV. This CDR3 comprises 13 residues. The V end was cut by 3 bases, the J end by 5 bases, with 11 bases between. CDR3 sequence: CASSFSRIHEQYF. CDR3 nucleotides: TGTGCCAGCAGCTTCTCCCGGATCCACGAGCAGTACTTC.

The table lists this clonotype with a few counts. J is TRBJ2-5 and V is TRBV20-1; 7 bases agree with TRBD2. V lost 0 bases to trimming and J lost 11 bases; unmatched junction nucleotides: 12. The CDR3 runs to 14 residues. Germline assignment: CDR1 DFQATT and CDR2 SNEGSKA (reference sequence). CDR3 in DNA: TGCAGTGCTAGAGATTTCGTGGCTAGCGGAGAGCAGTACTTC. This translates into CSARDFVASGEQYF.

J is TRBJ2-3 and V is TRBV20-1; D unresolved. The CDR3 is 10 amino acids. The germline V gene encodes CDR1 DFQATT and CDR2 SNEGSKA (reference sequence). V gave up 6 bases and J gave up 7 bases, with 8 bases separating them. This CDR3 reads CSANPNTQYF. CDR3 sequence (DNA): TGCAGTGCCAACCCTAATACGCAGTATTTT.

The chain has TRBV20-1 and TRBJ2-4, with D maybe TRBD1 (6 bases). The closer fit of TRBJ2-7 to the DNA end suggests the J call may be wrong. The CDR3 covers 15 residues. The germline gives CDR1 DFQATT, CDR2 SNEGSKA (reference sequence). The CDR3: CSARGYGTWSGEQYF. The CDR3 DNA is TGCAGTGCTAGGGGATACGGGACATGGTCGGGCGAGCAGTACTTC.

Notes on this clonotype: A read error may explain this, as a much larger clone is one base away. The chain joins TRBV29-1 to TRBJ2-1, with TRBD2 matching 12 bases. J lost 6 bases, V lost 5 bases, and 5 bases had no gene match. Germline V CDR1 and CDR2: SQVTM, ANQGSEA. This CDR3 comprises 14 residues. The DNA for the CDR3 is TGCAGCGTTAGGACTAGCGGGGAGGCCAATGAGCAGTTCTTC. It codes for CSVRTSGEANEQFF.

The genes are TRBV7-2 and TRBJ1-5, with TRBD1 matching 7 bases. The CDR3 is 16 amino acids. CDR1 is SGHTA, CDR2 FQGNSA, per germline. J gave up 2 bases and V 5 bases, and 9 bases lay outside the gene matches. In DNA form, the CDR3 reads TGTGCCAGCAGCCAACAGGGGTTAGGGGGCAATCAGCCCCAGCATTTT. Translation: CASSQQGLGGNQPQHF. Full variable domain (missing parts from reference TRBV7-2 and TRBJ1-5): GAGVSQSPSNKVTEKGKDVELRCDPISGHTALYWYRQSLGQGLEFLIYFQGNSAPDKSGLPSDRFSAERTGGSVSTLTIQRTQQEDSAVYLCASSQQGLGGNQPQHFGDGTRLSIL.

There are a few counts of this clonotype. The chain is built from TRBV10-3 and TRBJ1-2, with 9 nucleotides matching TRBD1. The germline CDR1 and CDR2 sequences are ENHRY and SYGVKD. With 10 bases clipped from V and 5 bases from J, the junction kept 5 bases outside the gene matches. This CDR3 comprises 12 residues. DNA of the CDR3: TGTGCCACCTTGACAGGGGGATATGGCTACACCTTC. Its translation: CATLTGGYGYTF.

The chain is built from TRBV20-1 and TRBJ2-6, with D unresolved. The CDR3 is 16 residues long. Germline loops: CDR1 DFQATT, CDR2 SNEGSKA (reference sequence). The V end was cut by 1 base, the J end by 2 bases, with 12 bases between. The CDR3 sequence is CSARVRERAGANVLTF. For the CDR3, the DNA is TGCAGTGCTAGAGTTAGGGAAAGAGCTGGGGCCAACGTCCTGACTTTC.

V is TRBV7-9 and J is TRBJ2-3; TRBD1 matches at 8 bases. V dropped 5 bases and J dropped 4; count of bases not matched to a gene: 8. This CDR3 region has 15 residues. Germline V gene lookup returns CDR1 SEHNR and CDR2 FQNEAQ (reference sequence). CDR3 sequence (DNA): TGTGCCAGCAGCGTCAGGGGGCGCGGGGCAGATACGCAGTATTTT. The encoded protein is CASSVRGRGADTQYF.

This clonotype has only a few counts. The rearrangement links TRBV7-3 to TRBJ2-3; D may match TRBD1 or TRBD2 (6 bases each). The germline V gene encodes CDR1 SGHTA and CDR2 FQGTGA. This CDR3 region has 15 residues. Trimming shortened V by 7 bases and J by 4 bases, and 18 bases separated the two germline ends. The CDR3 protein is CASNWDGGESDTQYF. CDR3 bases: TGTGCCAGCAACTGGGACGGGGGCGAATCAGATACGCAGTATTTT. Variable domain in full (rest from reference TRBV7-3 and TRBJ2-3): GAGVSQTPSNKVTEKGKYVELRCDPISGHTALYWYRQSLGQGPEFLIYFQGTGAADDSGLPNDRFFAVRPEGSVSTLKIQRTERGDSAVYLCASNWDGGESDTQYFGPGTRLTVL.

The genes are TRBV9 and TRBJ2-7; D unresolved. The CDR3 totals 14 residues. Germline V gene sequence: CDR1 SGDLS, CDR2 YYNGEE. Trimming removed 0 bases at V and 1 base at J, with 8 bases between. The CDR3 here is CASSVGSSSYEQYF. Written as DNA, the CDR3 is TGTGCCAGCAGCGTAGGTAGCTCGTCCTACGAGCAGTACTTC.

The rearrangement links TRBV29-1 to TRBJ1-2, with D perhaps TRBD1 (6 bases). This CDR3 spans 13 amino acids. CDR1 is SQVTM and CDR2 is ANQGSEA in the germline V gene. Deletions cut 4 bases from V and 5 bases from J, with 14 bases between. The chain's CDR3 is CSVAAGAGYGYTF. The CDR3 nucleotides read TGCAGCGTTGCCGCAGGGGCGGGGTATGGCTACACCTTC.

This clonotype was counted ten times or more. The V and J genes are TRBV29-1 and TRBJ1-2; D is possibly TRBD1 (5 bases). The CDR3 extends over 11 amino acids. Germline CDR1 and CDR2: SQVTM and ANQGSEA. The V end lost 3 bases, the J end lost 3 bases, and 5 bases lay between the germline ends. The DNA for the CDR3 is TGCAGCGTTGAGGGGGACTATGGCTACACCTTC. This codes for CSVEGDYGYTF.

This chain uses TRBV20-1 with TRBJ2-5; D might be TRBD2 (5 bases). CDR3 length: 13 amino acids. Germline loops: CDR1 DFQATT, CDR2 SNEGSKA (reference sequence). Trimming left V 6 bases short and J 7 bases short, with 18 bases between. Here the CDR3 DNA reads TGCAGTGCCCCGCGCGAGGACTGGGGGACCCAGTACTTC. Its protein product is CSAPREDWGTQYF.

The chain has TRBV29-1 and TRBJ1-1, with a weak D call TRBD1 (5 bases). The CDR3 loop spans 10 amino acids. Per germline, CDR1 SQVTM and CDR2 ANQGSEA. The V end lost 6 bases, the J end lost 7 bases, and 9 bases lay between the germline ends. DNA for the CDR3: TGCAGCGTGAGGACAAATGAAGCTTTCTTT. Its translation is CSVRTNEAFF.

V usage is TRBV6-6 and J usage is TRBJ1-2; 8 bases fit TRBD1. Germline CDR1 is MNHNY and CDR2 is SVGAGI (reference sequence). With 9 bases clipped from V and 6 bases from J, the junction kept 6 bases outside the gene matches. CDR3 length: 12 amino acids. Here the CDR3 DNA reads TGTGCCAGTCGCGGACAGGGCGATGGCTACACCTTC. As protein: CASRGQGDGYTF.

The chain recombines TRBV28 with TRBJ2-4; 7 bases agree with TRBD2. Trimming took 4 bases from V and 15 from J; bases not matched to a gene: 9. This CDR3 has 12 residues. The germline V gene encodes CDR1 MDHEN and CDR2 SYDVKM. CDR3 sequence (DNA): TGTGCCAGCAGTTCATATCGGGGGGACCCGTACTTC. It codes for CASSSYRGDPYF.

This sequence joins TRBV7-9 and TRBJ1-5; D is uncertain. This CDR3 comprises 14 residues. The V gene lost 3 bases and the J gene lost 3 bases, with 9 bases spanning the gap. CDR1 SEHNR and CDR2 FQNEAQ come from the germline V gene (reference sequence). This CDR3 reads CASSLAADNQPQHF. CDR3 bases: TGTGCCAGCAGCTTGGCGGCGGACAATCAGCCCCAGCATTTT.

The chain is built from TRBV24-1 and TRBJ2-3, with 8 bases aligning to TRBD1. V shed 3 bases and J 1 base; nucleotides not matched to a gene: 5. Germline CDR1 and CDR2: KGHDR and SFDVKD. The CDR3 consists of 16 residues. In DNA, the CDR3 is TGTGCCACCAGTGATATGACAGGGGCCCGCACAGATACGCAGTATTTT. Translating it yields CATSDMTGARTDTQYF.

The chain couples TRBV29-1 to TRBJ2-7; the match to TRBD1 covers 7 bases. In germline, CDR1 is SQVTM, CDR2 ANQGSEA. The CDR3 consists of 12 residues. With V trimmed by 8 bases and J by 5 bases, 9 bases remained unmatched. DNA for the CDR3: TGCAGCATGGCCGGGACAGCCCACGAGCAGTACTTC. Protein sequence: CSMAGTAHEQYF.

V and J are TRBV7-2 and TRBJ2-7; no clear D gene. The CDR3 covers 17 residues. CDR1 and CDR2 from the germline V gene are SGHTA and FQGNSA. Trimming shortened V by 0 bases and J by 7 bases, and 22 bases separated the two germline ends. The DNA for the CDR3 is TGTGCCAGCAGCTTAGCGCAGCGTCTGAGCTTCTACAATGAGCAGTACTTC. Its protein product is CASSLAQRLSFYNEQYF.

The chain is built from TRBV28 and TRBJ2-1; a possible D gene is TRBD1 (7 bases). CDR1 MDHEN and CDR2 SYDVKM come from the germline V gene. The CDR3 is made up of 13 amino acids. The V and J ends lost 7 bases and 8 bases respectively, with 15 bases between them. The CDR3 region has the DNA TGTGCCAGCACCGGAGGGGGCTTGGATGAGCAGTTCTTC. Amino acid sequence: CASTGGGLDEQFF.

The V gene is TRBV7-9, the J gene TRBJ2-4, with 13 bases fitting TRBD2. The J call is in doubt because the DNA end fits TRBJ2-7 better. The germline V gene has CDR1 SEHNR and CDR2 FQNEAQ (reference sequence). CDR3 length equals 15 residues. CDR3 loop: CASSAWTSGSYEQYF. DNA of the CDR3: TGTGCCAGCAGCGCCTGGACTAGCGGGAGCTACGAGCAGTACTTC.

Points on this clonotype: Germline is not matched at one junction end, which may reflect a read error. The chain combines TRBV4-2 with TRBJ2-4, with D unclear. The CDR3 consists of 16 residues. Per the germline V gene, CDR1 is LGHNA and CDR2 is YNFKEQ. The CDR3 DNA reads TGTGCCAGCAGCCATCCACTATCGCCAGCCCAAAACATTCAGTACTTC. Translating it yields CASSHPLSPAQNIQYF.

Written as DNA, the CDR3 is TGTGCCAGCAGTGCCCGGAGGGCCCTTTCTGGCTACACCTTC. This translates into CASSARRALSGYTF. J is TRBJ1-2 and V is TRBV6-1; D is uncertain. The CDR3 length is 14 residues. V lost 4 bases and J lost 7, with 16 bases in between. Germline V gene data show CDR1 as MNHNS and CDR2 as SASEGT.

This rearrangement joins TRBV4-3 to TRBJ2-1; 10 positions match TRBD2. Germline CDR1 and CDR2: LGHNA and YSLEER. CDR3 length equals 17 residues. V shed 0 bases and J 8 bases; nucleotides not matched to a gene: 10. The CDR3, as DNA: TGCGCCAGCAGCCAAGATTCGGCTAGCGGGAGCCCCCATGAGCAGTTCTTC. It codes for CASSQDSASGSPHEQFF.

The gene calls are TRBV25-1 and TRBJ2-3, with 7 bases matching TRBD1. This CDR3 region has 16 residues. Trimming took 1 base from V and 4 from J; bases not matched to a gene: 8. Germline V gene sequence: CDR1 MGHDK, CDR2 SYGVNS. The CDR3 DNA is TGTGCCAGCAGTGAATGGGGCAGGGGGTCCGCAGATACGCAGTATTTT. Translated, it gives CASSEWGRGSADTQYF.